The clone carrying this T cell receptor beta chain showed up just a few times. What it recognizes is unknown. CDR3 length: 16 amino acids. Germline V gene lookup returns CDR1 ENHRY and CDR2 SYGVKD. Trimming removed 6 bases from V and 4 bases from J; junction bases left unmatched: 7. The data are from a study of response to subunit inactivated influenza vaccine. Study observations and caveats: T cells newly recruited by each seasonal influenza vaccination are few, the authors suggested.

A single record per CDR3 protein comes from TCRdb applying MiXCR to the RT-PCR reads. Of fewer than 250,000 distinct CDR3 sequences in the sample, around 14% were seen once. This sequence joins TRBV10-3 and TRBJ2-1, with 12 bases fitting TRBD2. This sequence originates from a man aged 50-60 years who received an inactivated influenza vaccine. Sequenced material: CD8+ T cells sorted from PBMCs, taken about 5 days after vaccination. The CDR3 DNA sequence: TGTGCCATCAGCGGGACTAGCGGGTCGTATTACAATGAGCAGTTCTTC. Its translation: CAISGTSGSYYNEQFF.